The 29 T cell receptor beta chains listed next were all sequenced from one sample in a study of blood T cell repertoires in COVID-19 (dated by TCRdb to the early 2020s). The library was obtained by the immunoSEQ multiplex PCR assay. As stored in TCRdb, this immuneACCESS dataset retains in-frame rearrangements with V and J assigned. A fraction of the clones does not appear; measured against another copy, unresolved V genes explain less than half of the discrepancy, and the remainder lacks a known reason. This sample is represented by approximately 480,000 clones; roughly 87% of them were singletons. Around 0.92% of the sample is held by the ten biggest clonotypes. The sample taken for sequencing was peripheral blood. The receptor set was obtained from a young man with COVID-19, enrolled during active disease.

This sequence joins TRBV27 and TRBJ2-2; D might be TRBD2 (6 bases). Trimming shortened V by 3 bases and J by 4 bases, and 9 bases separated the two germline ends. The length of the CDR3 is 14 residues. The germline V gene has CDR1 MNHEY and CDR2 SMNVEV (reference sequence). The CDR3 sequence: CASSLGGFTGELFF. CDR3 in DNA: TGTGCCAGCAGTTTGGGAGGCTTCACCGGGGAGCTGTTTTTT.

This rearrangement joins TRBV6-5 to TRBJ2-6; TRBD1 agrees at 7 bases. The V gene's germline CDR1 is MNHEY and CDR2 SVGAGI. The length of the CDR3 is 15 residues. After removal of 5 bases from V and 4 bases from J, the junction contained 5 bases not matched to a gene. The CDR3 sequence: CASSQQGSGANVLTF. CDR3 bases: TGTGCCAGCAGTCAACAGGGGTCCGGGGCCAACGTCCTGACTTTC.

This chain joins TRBV5-1 and TRBJ1-1; D remains unclear. Germline V CDR1 and CDR2: SGHRS, YFSETQ. The V end was cut by 0 bases, the J end by 8 bases, with 5 bases between. The length of the CDR3 is 11 residues. DNA for the CDR3: TGCGCCAGCAGCTTGGCGGGGGAAGCTTTCTTT. It codes for CASSLAGEAFF.

The chain employs TRBV7-3 and TRBJ2-1; a possible D gene is TRBD2 (6 bases). Germline values: CDR1 SGHTA, CDR2 FQGTGA. This CDR3 is built from 15 residues. The ends were cut back, 2 bases at V and 5 bases at J, with 13 bases in the middle. The CDR3 spells CASSLRGTYDNEQFF. CDR3 coding DNA: TGTGCCAGCAGCTTACGCGGGACGTATGACAATGAGCAGTTCTTC. Using reference TRBV7-3 and TRBJ2-1 for the parts outside the CDR3, the full variable domain is GAGVSQTPSNKVTEKGKYVELRCDPISGHTALYWYRQSLGQGPEFLIYFQGTGAADDSGLPNDRFFAVRPEGSVSTLKIQRTERGDSAVYLCASSLRGTYDNEQFFGPGTRLTVL.

V is TRBV7-2 and J is TRBJ2-4; a weak D match, TRBD2 (6 bases). V lost 1 base to trimming and J lost 5 bases, with 18 bases between them. The CDR3 is 17 residues long. Germline V lookup: CDR1 SGHTA, CDR2 FQGNSA. CDR3 coding DNA: TGTGCCAGCAGCTTAGGGCCCCTGGCTAGCGCGCAAAACATTCAGTACTTC. It specifies CASSLGPLASAQNIQYF.

The J gene is TRBJ1-1, the V gene TRBV9, with 7 bases identical to TRBD1. The V gene's germline CDR1 is SGDLS and CDR2 YYNGEE. The J segment lost 1 base and the V segment lost 4 bases, leaving 4 bases of the junction unmatched. The CDR3 spans 14 residues. The CDR3: CASSPGTANTEAFF. The DNA for the CDR3 is TGTGCCAGCAGCCCCGGGACAGCGAACACTGAAGCTTTCTTT.

The chain joins TRBV24-1 to TRBJ2-3; 8 nucleotides agree with TRBD2. The length of the CDR3 is 17 residues. V shed 2 bases and J 0 bases; nucleotides not matched to a gene: 6. Germline lookup yields CDR1 KGHDR and CDR2 SFDVKD. CDR3 in DNA: TGTGCCACCAGTGATTCACTAGCGGAGACTAGCACAGATACGCAGTATTTT. It encodes CATSDSLAETSTDTQYF.

On this clone itself: A clone one base away is much larger, so this may be a read error. Other DNA sequences from this sample encode an identical CDR3 as well. The V call is TRBV12-3 or TRBV12-4, the J call TRBJ1-2; TRBD1 agrees at 7 bases. The V gene end was trimmed by 8 bases and the J gene end by 2 bases; junction bases not matched to a gene: 5. The CDR3 has 13 amino acids. The CDR3 sequence: CASGQTGNYGYTF. CDR3 coding DNA: TGTGCCAGCGGGCAGACAGGGAACTATGGCTACACCTTC.

CDR3 bases: TGTGCCAGCAGCTTAGGCGCTAGCGGATCCGAGCAGTACTTC. Amino acid sequence: CASSLGASGSEQYF. This sequence joins TRBV11-2 and TRBJ2-7; TRBD2 matches 7 bases. The junction had 6 bases not matched to a gene; V was cut back by 1 base and J by 6 bases. The CDR3 spans 14 residues. Germline V CDR1 and CDR2: SGHAT, FQNNGV.

This chain connects TRBV5-1 to TRBJ1-2, with no clear D. The CDR3 covers 13 residues. Germline V gene lookup returns CDR1 SGHRS and CDR2 YFSETQ. V was trimmed by 2 bases and J by 2 bases, leaving 7 bases between them. The CDR3 nucleotides read TGCGCCAGCAGCTTAGACGGGAACTATGGCTACACCTTC. Translating it yields CASSLDGNYGYTF.

V gene TRBV19 combines with J gene TRBJ1-4, with TRBD1 matching 9 bases. The V segment lost 4 bases and the J segment 5 bases; nucleotides outside the gene matches: 2. This CDR3 comprises 14 residues. Germline-derived CDR1 and CDR2 are LNHDA and SQIVND (reference sequence). The CDR3 protein is CASSRTGANEKLFF. DNA for the CDR3: TGTGCCAGTAGTAGGACAGGGGCGAATGAAAAACTGTTTTTT.

V and J are TRBV5-5 and TRBJ1-4; TRBD1 agrees at 7 bases. Per the germline V gene, CDR1 is SGHKS and CDR2 is YYEKEE (reference sequence). With V trimmed by 2 bases and J by 6 bases, 4 bases remained unmatched. The CDR3 has 14 residues. The CDR3 region is CASSFDRVYEKLFF. In DNA form, the CDR3 reads TGTGCCAGCAGCTTTGACAGGGTGTATGAAAAACTGTTTTTT.

In the case of this clone: Germline is not matched at one junction end, which may reflect a read error. V is TRBV7-7 and J is TRBJ2-2; maybe TRBD1 (6 bases). This CDR3 spans 17 amino acids. Germline loops: CDR1 SSHAT, CDR2 FNYEAQ (reference sequence). The CDR3, as DNA: TGTGCTAGCAGCTCACACTGGGAACAGGGGAACACCGGGGAGCTGTTTTTT. Translated: CASSSHWEQGNTGELFF.

The CDR3: CAWSPGQGAREQYF. The CDR3, as DNA: TGTGCCTGGAGTCCCGGACAGGGGGCTAGAGAGCAGTACTTC. The chain links TRBV30 to TRBJ2-7; TRBD1 matches at 11 bases. V trimming: 2 bases; J trimming: 7 bases; junction bases outside the gene matches: 7. The CDR3 sequence is 14 residues long. From germline, CDR1 is GTSNPN and CDR2 SVGIG (reference sequence).

This chain uses TRBV19 with TRBJ1-1, with 7 bases identical to TRBD1. The CDR3 contains 16 residues. V lost 0 bases and J lost 3; bases outside the gene matches: 7. The germline V gene encodes CDR1 LNHDA and CDR2 SQIVND (reference sequence). The CDR3 sequence: CASSIDPDRAYTEAFF. CDR3 nucleotide sequence: TGTGCCAGTAGTATAGATCCCGACAGGGCCTACACTGAAGCTTTCTTT.

The rearrangement links TRBV6-4 to TRBJ2-3; D call uncertain. Germline V gene sequence: CDR1 MRHNA, CDR2 SNTAGT. Deletions cut 0 bases from V and 4 bases from J, with 11 bases between. The CDR3 runs to 15 residues. For the CDR3, the DNA is TGTGCCAGCAGTGACTCCGGTCTCCGGGCAGATACGCAGTATTTT. It translates to CASSDSGLRADTQYF.

The V gene is TRBV6-5, the J gene TRBJ2-3; 7 bases line up with TRBD2. The V and J ends lost 9 bases and 5 bases, in that order; junction bases with no gene match: 14. From germline, CDR1 is MNHEY and CDR2 SVGAGI. The CDR3 totals 15 residues. CDR3 residues: CASSKSGVAGDTQYF. The CDR3 DNA is TGTGCCAGTTCAAAAAGCGGGGTGGCGGGAGATACGCAGTATTTT.

V is TRBV3-1 (or the pseudogene TRBV3-2) and J is TRBJ1-2; 7 bases agree with TRBD1. The CDR3 has 18 amino acids. Per germline, CDR1 LGHDT and CDR2 YNNKEL (reference sequence). V shed 0 bases, J shed 1 base, and the junction held 11 bases outside the gene matches. The CDR3, as DNA: TGTGCCAGCAGCCAAGACCCCCCCGGGCAGGGGGTTAACTATGGCTACACCTTC. Residues: CASSQDPPGQGVNYGYTF.

The chain carries TRBV5-4 and TRBJ2-5; 13 nucleotides match TRBD2. V shed 5 bases and J 4 bases; nucleotides not matched to a gene: 5. The CDR3 loop spans 15 amino acids. Germline values: CDR1 SGHNT, CDR2 YYREEE (reference sequence). The CDR3 loop reads CASRPGTSGVETQYF. CDR3 bases: TGTGCCAGCAGGCCCGGGACTAGCGGGGTAGAGACCCAGTACTTC.

The V and J genes are TRBV18 and TRBJ2-5, with 11 positions matching TRBD2. J was trimmed by 2 bases and V by 1 base; bases with no gene match: 3. The CDR3 runs 16 residues. Germline loops: CDR1 KGHSH, CDR2 LQKENI. This chain's CDR3 is CASSPQLAGGQETQYF. The CDR3 DNA reads as TGTGCCAGCTCACCACAGCTAGCGGGAGGTCAAGAGACCCAGTACTTC.

The CDR3 region has the DNA TGTGCCAGCAGCCCTCCCGGCCGGGGCGAGCAGTACTTC. The encoded protein is CASSPPGRGEQYF. This chain uses TRBV11-2 with TRBJ2-7, with D tentatively TRBD2 (5 bases). From germline, CDR1 is SGHAT and CDR2 FQNNGV. V was clipped by 5 bases and J by 6 bases, with 14 bases between them. The CDR3 sequence is 13 residues long. The entire variable domain, with the rest obtained from reference TRBV11-2 and TRBJ2-7, is as follows: EAGVAQSPRYKIIEKRQSVAFWCNPISGHATLYWYQQILGQGPKLLIQFQNNGVVDDSQLPKDRFSAERLKGVDSTLKIQPAKLEDSAVYLCASSPPGRGEQYFGPGTRLTVT.

This rearrangement joins TRBV6-1 to TRBJ2-1; the match to TRBD2 covers 11 bases. CDR3 length equals 15 residues. Germline assignment: CDR1 MNHNS and CDR2 SASEGT. The V gene end was trimmed by 2 bases and the J gene end by 6 bases; junction bases not matched to a gene: 3. The CDR3 sequence is CASSEKGLAANEQFF. The CDR3 DNA is TGTGCCAGCAGTGAAAAGGGACTAGCGGCCAATGAGCAGTTCTTC.

CDR3 DNA: TGTGCCAGCAGAAGGGGGCTCGGCGGCAATCAGCCCCAGCATTTT. Protein sequence: CASRRGLGGNQPQHF. This sequence joins TRBV2 and TRBJ1-5, with 7 bases lining up with TRBD1. CDR3 length equals 15 residues. Germline V gene lookup returns CDR1 SNHLY and CDR2 FYNNEI. J gave up 2 bases and V 6 bases, and 7 bases lay outside the gene matches. The full variable domain, rest sourced from reference TRBV2 and TRBJ1-5, is EPEVTQTPSHQVTQMGQEVILRCVPISNHLYFYWYRQILGQKVEFLVSFYNNEISEKSEIFDDQFSVERPDGSNFTLKIRSTKLEDSAMYFCASRRGLGGNQPQHFGDGTRLSIL.

The gene calls are TRBV3-1 (or the pseudogene TRBV3-2) and TRBJ2-3, with a weak D call TRBD2 (7 bases). Germline loops: CDR1 LGHDT, CDR2 YNNKEL (reference sequence). With 3 bases removed from V and 4 bases from J, the gap between germline ends came to 11 bases. This CDR3 region has 14 residues. For the CDR3, the DNA is TGTGCCAGCAGCCACCCCGGGGGGCCAGATACGCAGTATTTT. This sequence encodes CASSHPGGPDTQYF.

The chain combines TRBV3-1 (or the pseudogene TRBV3-2) with TRBJ2-1; no firm D call. Deletions cut 4 bases from V and 6 bases from J, with 7 bases between. CDR1 and CDR2 from the germline V gene are LGHDT and YNNKEL (reference sequence). This CDR3 region has 12 residues. The CDR3 DNA reads as TGTGCCAGCAGCCGAACAGTCAATGAGCAGTTCTTC. Protein sequence: CASSRTVNEQFF.

This clone was detected once. The CDR3 DNA reads TGTGCCACCAGTGATTTCAGGCTTGGGACAGGGGAAACAGATACGCAGTATTTT. This sequence encodes CATSDFRLGTGETDTQYF. The rearrangement uses TRBV24-1 and TRBJ2-3; 10 bases are shared with TRBD1. Germline CDR1 reads KGHDR; CDR2 reads SFDVKD. With 1 base clipped from V and 3 bases from J, the junction kept 9 bases outside the gene matches. CDR3 length: 18 residues.

The genes are TRBV7-9 and TRBJ2-5, with 10 bases identical to TRBD1. The CDR3 extends over 14 amino acids. Germline V gene data show CDR1 as SEHNR and CDR2 as FQNEAQ (reference sequence). J was trimmed by 4 bases and V by 4 bases; bases with no gene match: 3. The CDR3 nucleotides read TGTGCCAGCAGCTCGGACAGGGGGGGAGAGACCCAGTACTTC. Translated, it gives CASSSDRGGETQYF.

The chain carries TRBV12-5 and TRBJ1-4; D is perhaps TRBD1 (6 bases). This CDR3 is built from 16 residues. Germline-derived CDR1 and CDR2 are LGHNT and FRNRAP. V lost 1 base and J lost 4, with 13 bases in between. CDR3: CASGLATGPINEKLFF. The CDR3 DNA reads TGTGCTAGTGGTTTGGCAACAGGGCCGATTAATGAAAAACTGTTTTTT.

The chain uses TRBV27 and TRBJ1-4; D gene uncertain. Germline CDR1 MNHEY, CDR2 SMNVEV (reference sequence). There are 16 residues in the CDR3. Trimming took off 5 bases at V and 0 bases at J, with 13 bases between the two ends. CDR3 sequence (DNA): TGTGCCAGCAGTCCGGAGTACACTGCAACTAATGAAAAACTGTTTTTT. Translation gives CASSPEYTATNEKLFF. Full variable domain (missing parts from reference TRBV27 and TRBJ1-4): EAQVTQNPRYLITVTGKKLTVTCSQNMNHEYMSWYRQDPGLGLRQIYYSMNVEVTDKGDVPEGYKVSRKEKRNFPLILESPSPNQTSLYFCASSPEYTATNEKLFFGSGTQLSVL.